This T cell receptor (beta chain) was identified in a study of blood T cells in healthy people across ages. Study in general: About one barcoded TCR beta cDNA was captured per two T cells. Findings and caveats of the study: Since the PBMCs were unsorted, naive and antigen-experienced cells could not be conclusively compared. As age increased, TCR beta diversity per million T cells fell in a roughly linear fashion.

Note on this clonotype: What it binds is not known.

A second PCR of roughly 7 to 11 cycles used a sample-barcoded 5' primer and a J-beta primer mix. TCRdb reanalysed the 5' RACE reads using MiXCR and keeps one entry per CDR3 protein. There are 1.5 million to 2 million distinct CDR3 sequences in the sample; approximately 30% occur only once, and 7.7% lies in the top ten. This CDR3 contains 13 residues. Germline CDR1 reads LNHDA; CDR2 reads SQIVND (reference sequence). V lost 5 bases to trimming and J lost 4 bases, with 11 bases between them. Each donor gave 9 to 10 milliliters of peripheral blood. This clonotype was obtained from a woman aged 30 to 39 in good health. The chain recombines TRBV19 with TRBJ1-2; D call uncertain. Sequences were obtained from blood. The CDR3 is CASSGSPFYGYTF. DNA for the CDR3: TGTGCCAGTAGTGGCAGTCCCTTCTATGGCTACACCTTC.